Detailed here is one T cell receptor beta chain. This sample is drawn from a study of blood T cell repertoires in COVID-19. Study-wide background: The United States, Italy and Spain supplied acute and convalescent COVID-19 samples. T cells, B-cell-depleted T cells, or PBMCs provided the cDNA or gDNA that served as material.

Per the authors' pipeline: Cell counts per sample came from amplifying reference gene primers. TCRdb's table, derived via immunoSEQ multiplex PCR, lists solely in-frame clones and lacks some. V, J and clone size are taken as reported in that table, and D and trimming were inferred from the DNA itself. Among around 180,000 clones listed, around 80% were seen once. The origin of this receptor is a human donor in a cohort sampled during active COVID-19. Sequences were obtained from peripheral blood.

For the CDR3, the DNA is TGCGCCAGCAGCTTGGAGCCAGGGAACACTGAAGCTTTCTTT. Its translation is CASSLEPGNTEAFF. This rearrangement joins TRBV5-1 to TRBJ1-1; D is ambiguous. V was pared by 0 bases and J by 1 base, with 7 bases between. Germline V CDR1 and CDR2: SGHRS, YFSETQ. The CDR3 spans 14 residues.